This TCR beta chain came from a study of blood T cell repertoires in COVID-19 (dated by TCRdb to 2020 to 2021). At the level of the whole study: Samples covering the acute and convalescent phases of COVID-19 were provided by collaborators in the United States, Italy and Spain. The repertoires were released in a freely available public database intended as a resource for research on the immune response to SARS-CoV-2. Sample metadata almost always included a de-identified subject ID, COVID-19 status, age in years and sex. Deeply sampled blood TCRbeta repertoires from subjects exposed to, actively infected with, or recovered from COVID-19 were included in the dataset. The material from the prospective study consisted of cDNA or gDNA derived from T cells, B-cell-depleted T cells, or PBMCs. The samples were drawn from two sources: the first 160 participants of the ongoing ImmuneRACE study, and 1,254 subjects contributed by 6 global collaborators. Where available, HLA class I and class II types were taken from metadata supplied by the sample provider and were not determined by assay-based typing. The research as a whole found: The quantity of clinical and demographic metadata differed by source and by participant and was supplied without curation.

The CDR3 goes from the cysteine to the phenylalanine over 14 residues. The sequence is cut down to CDR3 DNA, 42 bases in frame from base 1. The germline V gene gives CDR1 as MDHEN and CDR2 as SYDVKM. Relative to germline, V is 5 bases shorter and J is 4 bases shorter, with 15 bases between their ends. Worth noting for this clone: The antigen it binds to is not known. The record has no base qualities; no much larger clone is one base away.

The collaborating institutions used their own protocols to collect whole blood in K2EDTA tubes. For TCRbeta analysis, collaborators shipped samples as frozen whole blood, isolated PBMCs, or DNA extracted from either of those sample types. The immunoSEQ Assay, a bias-controlled multiplex PCR, was used to amplify TCRbeta CDR3 regions from genomic DNA. In the paper's pipeline: Within the assay, amplification of reference gene primers was used to estimate how many nucleated cells each sample contained. Sequence reads were collapsed and filtered to measure the absolute abundance of every unique TCRbeta CDR3 rearrangement. For each sample, productive Simpson clonality was calculated as the square root of Simpson's diversity index across productive rearrangements. TCRdb retrieved this table from immuneACCESS and kept in-frame rearrangements only. Not all clones are present; in checked studies, unresolved V genes account for under half, and no reason is known for the remainder. The V and J calls and clone size come from that table; D and trimming were worked out from the DNA. Present in this sample are roughly 180,000 clones, 88% of which were seen just once. The top ten clones comprise roughly 3.7% of the sample.

The chain links TRBV28 with TRBJ2-7; the D gene is not confidently resolved. This clonotype was sampled from a woman in her thirties with acute or convalescent COVID-19. Sequenced input: peripheral blood. The CDR3 protein sequence reads: CASSILAPPYEQYF. The bases read TGTGCCAGCAGTATTTTAGCACCTCCTTACGAGCAGTACTTC.